This TCR beta chain was profiled in a study of shared clonotypes between healthy human individuals (dated by TCRdb to about 2020). With respect to the entire study: Three men and a couple of women, aged 18 to 49 years, made up the cohort. Leukapheresis yielded between about 0.8 and 8.9 billion PBMCs per donor. Blood TCR repertoires of about 5 healthy adults were deeply sequenced to estimate repertoire size and the extent of clonotype sharing between individuals. For each donor, CD4 naive and CD4 memory were each given three plates, CD8 naive was given two plates, and CD8 memory was given one plate. Different laboratories and diverse techniques were used to prepare libraries and sequence TCR repertoires, to increase sequencing depth and limit assay-specific biases. The study at large found these results: Pairwise subsampling led to the expectation that sequencing depth would affect the degree of clonotype sharing among donors. Naive subsets generally had larger estimated clonotype richness than memory subsets did. Only blood was sampled, and tissue TCR repertoires likely differ from those in blood. When a few donors were compared, the shared fraction of clonotypes was about 5.2% for naive CD4, 3.5% to 4% for naive CD8, 2% to 2.5% for memory CD4, and 0.4% for memory CD8. Incomplete sequencing was indicated by rarefaction of sorted-subset datasets, despite the large sequencing depth. Clonotypes shared by all four sorted-subset donors showed higher generation probabilities than non-shared clonotypes. The small number of donors limited the genetic and exposure-history diversity represented.

Using the deep immunoSEQ assay, TCR CDR3 regions were amplified from genomic DNA by multiplex PCR. Genomic DNA extracted from each cell subset was distributed evenly over all wells of several immunoSEQ 96-well plates, and each plate served as one replicate. Each replicate PCR for sorted subsets received about 210 ng genomic DNA, equal to tens of thousands of T cell genomes. Purified libraries were quantified with a Qubit 3.0 fluorometer, sized on a Bioanalyzer 2100, and re-quantified with the KAPA Library Quantification kit. Each immunoSEQ 96-well plate was sequenced on its own single-read 150-cycle Illumina NextSeq 550 flow cell. In the source study's methods: Because the immunoSEQ output held only junctional sequences and lacked quality scores, the filtering could not match the filtering applied to full-length reads. To assign V/J genes and CDR3, sequences were annotated against IMGT germline references using PyIR, a Python wrapper for IgBLAST v1.9. Reads were removed for weak V/J assignments (E-value above 1e-6), missing CDR3, stop codons, out-of-frame junctions, or ambiguous translated residues. V3J clonotypes were defined as sequences sharing an identical inferred V gene, J gene, and CDR3 amino acid sequence. Percentage overlap between repertoires was computed as shared unique clonotypes divided by the size of the smaller repertoire. RTK rarefaction, the Chao1 estimator, and Recon v2.1 estimates of unobserved clonotypes were used to assess repertoire richness. For all TCRbeta clonotypes obtained by the gDNA method from several donors, generation probabilities were computed with OLGA. Entries here come from immuneACCESS through TCRdb and include only in-frame sequences with V and J called. Some clones fail to appear in such tables; in the studies checked, an unresolved V gene covers under half of the shortfall, and the cause of the remainder is unknown. That table supplies the V and J calls and clone size; D and trimming were determined from the DNA. The sample table lists roughly 530,000 clones, 90% to 96% of them with a count of one. The top ten clonotypes cover approximately 0.062% of the sample.

Turning to this clone: This receptor's antigen is unknown. Nothing much larger sits one base from this clone, and base qualities are not available.

V has 7 bases trimmed and J has 2 bases trimmed; junction bases matching no gene number 8. From its cysteine to its phenylalanine, the CDR3 spans 14 amino acids. Solely the CDR3 DNA is kept, with 42 bases framed from the first base. The germline V gene (reference sequence) supplies CDR1 GTSNPN and CDR2 SVGIG. Healthy HIV-negative adults with no recently reported acute infections or vaccinations were included as donors. Every donor was a Caucasian adult living in Nashville, Tennessee, USA. Magnetic negative selection was used to enrich CD4+ T cells, after which naive cells were positively selected on CD45RA and the negative fraction became the memory subset. Blood was obtained by leukapheresis, after which PBMCs were separated by Ficoll-Histopaque density gradient centrifugation and cryopreserved in liquid nitrogen vapor phase. Analytical flow cytometry was used to check the purity and quantity of each magnetically sorted T cell population. Genomic DNA was isolated from each sorted fraction and quantified by UV absorbance on a Nanodrop 2000c.

Input material: naive CD4+ T cells sorted from blood. According to the study, the label for this sample's cell subset or site signals: CD45RA+ positively selected. The chain links TRBV30 with TRBJ2-7; 10 bases in between match TRBD1. The clonotype originates from a woman aged 25-40 years in good health. The DNA sequence is TGTGCCTTGAACCCCGGGACAGGGGCCTACGAGCAGTACTTC. This is translated as CALNPGTGAYEQYF.